This T cell receptor beta chain appears in the sequencing data of a study of blood T cell repertoires in COVID-19. The data were produced by immunoSEQ multiplex PCR, yet TCRdb's version contains in-frame clones alone and is incomplete. The repertoire holds over 100,000 clones, more than 80% seen once, with about 1.1% in the top ten. The germline gives CDR1 SGHAT, CDR2 FQNNGV. This CDR3 has 15 residues. V was trimmed by 4 bases and J by 4 bases, leaving 14 bases between them. The clonotype originates from a human donor in a cohort sampled during active COVID-19. The rearrangement uses TRBV11-2 and TRBJ1-3; D is possibly TRBD1 (5 bases). What was sequenced was peripheral blood. The CDR3 nucleotides are TGTGCCAGCAGCTCGAGTCAGGGTCTCGGAAACACCATATATTTT. Protein product: CASSSSQGLGNTIYF.